The next 14 T cell receptor beta chains were all read from a single sample in a study of blood T cell repertoires in COVID-19. TCRdb's copy holds only in-frame clones and misses some; the assay was immunoSEQ multiplex PCR. This table has about 98,000 clones, 70% to 90% appearing once. The material sequenced was peripheral blood. The receptor set was obtained from a man in his 70s with acute or convalescent COVID-19.

This chain uses TRBV11-2 with TRBJ2-7; a possible D gene is TRBD2 (5 bases). Trimming removed 5 bases at V and 4 bases at J, with 15 bases between. The length of the CDR3 is 14 residues. Germline lookup yields CDR1 SGHAT and CDR2 FQNNGV. This chain's CDR3 is CASSVYFGIYEQYF. DNA of the CDR3: TGTGCCAGCAGCGTCTACTTCGGGATTTACGAGCAGTACTTC.

The CDR3 region is CASSIALAGGLQETQYF. The CDR3, as DNA: TGTGCCAGTAGTATAGCACTAGCGGGGGGCCTACAAGAGACCCAGTACTTC. The rearrangement uses TRBV19 and TRBJ2-5, with TRBD2 matching 12 bases. V lost 1 base to trimming and J lost 2 bases; unmatched junction nucleotides: 5. The CDR3 consists of 17 residues. Germline V gene sequence: CDR1 LNHDA, CDR2 SQIVND (reference sequence).

V is TRBV29-1 and J is TRBJ2-3, with 10 bases identical to TRBD1. The CDR3 contains 14 residues. CDR1 and CDR2 from the germline V gene are SQVTM and ANQGSEA. Germline trimming cut 3 bases from V and 4 bases from J; bases unmatched to any gene: 4. This chain's CDR3 is CSVEGQGWADTQYF. In DNA, the CDR3 is TGCAGCGTTGAGGGACAGGGGTGGGCAGATACGCAGTATTTT.

As DNA, the CDR3 is TGTGCCAGCAGCGGGATGCGGGGGCCCTACAATGAGCAGTTCTTC. Translated: CASSGMRGPYNEQFF. V gene TRBV11-2 combines with J gene TRBJ2-1; the D gene is possibly TRBD2 (7 bases). The CDR3 contains 15 residues. V was trimmed by 5 bases and J by 2 bases, leaving 13 bases between them. Germline assignment: CDR1 SGHAT and CDR2 FQNNGV.

The rearrangement joins TRBV30 to TRBJ1-6; D unclear. The V end lost 0 bases, the J end lost 0 bases, and 12 bases lay between the germline ends. The CDR3 runs 17 residues. Germline V lookup: CDR1 GTSNPN, CDR2 SVGIG (reference sequence). The CDR3 DNA sequence: TGTGCCTGGAGTGTACCACAGCTCAGCTCCTATAATTCACCCCTCCACTTT. Amino acids: CAWSVPQLSSYNSPLHF.

This clone was detected a few times. The chain joins TRBV19 to TRBJ1-6; a weak D match, TRBD1 (5 bases). The CDR3 loop spans 15 amino acids. V dropped 2 bases and J dropped 5 bases, with 10 bases sitting between them. Germline V gene sequence: CDR1 LNHDA, CDR2 SQIVND (reference sequence). The CDR3 sequence is CASSITDRDNSPLHF. The CDR3 nucleotides are TGTGCCAGTAGTATAACTGACAGAGATAATTCACCCCTCCACTTT.

This chain uses TRBV13 with TRBJ2-1; 8 bases fit TRBD2. Germline V gene data show CDR1 as PRHDT and CDR2 as FYEKMQ (reference sequence). The ends lost 6 bases at V and 8 bases at J; junction bases unmatched: 3. This CDR3 region has 12 residues. This CDR3 reads CASSPGGDEQFF. The CDR3 region has the DNA TGTGCCAGCAGTCCCGGGGGGGATGAGCAGTTCTTC.

The chain recombines TRBV5-4 with TRBJ2-3, with D uncertain. The CDR3 consists of 12 residues. Trimming stripped 4 bases from V and 5 bases from J, with 8 bases between. CDR1 and CDR2 (germline): SGHNT, YYREEE (reference sequence). The CDR3 is CASSTTEDTQYF. The CDR3 DNA reads TGTGCCAGCAGCACGACTGAAGATACGCAGTATTTT.

This chain links TRBV5-4 with TRBJ2-3, with a tentative D call TRBD1 (5 bases). Trimming took 7 bases from V and 1 from J, leaving 13 bases between them. The CDR3 has 14 amino acids. Germline V gene lookup returns CDR1 SGHNT and CDR2 YYREEE (reference sequence). CDR3 residues: CASHPLQGTDTQYF. The CDR3 DNA is TGTGCCAGCCATCCCCTACAGGGCACAGATACGCAGTATTTT.

The chain is built from TRBV28 and TRBJ1-3; D not resolved. Deletions cut 6 bases from V and 0 bases from J, with 6 bases between. Germline CDR1 and CDR2: MDHEN and SYDVKM. The CDR3 length is 13 residues. CDR3 residues: CASSLLSGNTIYF. The CDR3, as DNA: TGTGCCAGCAGCCTCCTCTCTGGAAACACCATATATTTT.

The rearrangement uses TRBV24-1 and TRBJ2-7; D is possibly TRBD1 (6 bases). The CDR3 consists of 14 residues. V was cut by 0 bases and J by 2 bases, with 7 bases left in between. The germline gives CDR1 KGHDR, CDR2 SFDVKD. CDR3 DNA: TGTGCCACCAGTGATTTGCAGGGGACCTACGAGCAGTACTTC. Translating it yields CATSDLQGTYEQYF.

Remarks on this clone: At one of its ends the junction is not consistent with the germline gene, which may arise from a read error. The V call is TRBV28, the J call TRBJ2-7, with TRBD2 identical over 9 bases. CDR3 size: 16 residues. Germline V gene data show CDR1 as MDHEN and CDR2 as SYDVKM. The CDR3 sequence is CASSFNRREGSYEQYF. CDR3 bases: TGTGCGAGCAGTTTCAACCGGCGGGAGGGTTCCTACGAGCAGTACTTC.

This clone was recorded once. The V gene is TRBV2, the J gene TRBJ2-1, with D perhaps TRBD2 (7 bases). The CDR3 loop spans 15 amino acids. V lost 5 bases to trimming and J lost 5 bases, with 16 bases between them. Germline V gene data show CDR1 as SNHLY and CDR2 as FYNNEI. Written as DNA, the CDR3 is TGTGCCAGCAGTAATAGGGGGGGCCCTAACAATGAGCAGTTCTTC. Translating gives CASSNRGGPNNEQFF.

V is TRBV3-1 (or the pseudogene TRBV3-2) and J is TRBJ1-1; D not resolved. Germline values: CDR1 LGHDT, CDR2 YNNKEL (reference sequence). V gave up 6 bases and J gave up 10 bases, with 15 bases separating them. The CDR3 is 12 amino acids. The CDR3 DNA is TGTGCCAGCAGAGGAGGAGAGGCGGCAGCTTTCTTT. Protein product: CASRGGEAAAFF.